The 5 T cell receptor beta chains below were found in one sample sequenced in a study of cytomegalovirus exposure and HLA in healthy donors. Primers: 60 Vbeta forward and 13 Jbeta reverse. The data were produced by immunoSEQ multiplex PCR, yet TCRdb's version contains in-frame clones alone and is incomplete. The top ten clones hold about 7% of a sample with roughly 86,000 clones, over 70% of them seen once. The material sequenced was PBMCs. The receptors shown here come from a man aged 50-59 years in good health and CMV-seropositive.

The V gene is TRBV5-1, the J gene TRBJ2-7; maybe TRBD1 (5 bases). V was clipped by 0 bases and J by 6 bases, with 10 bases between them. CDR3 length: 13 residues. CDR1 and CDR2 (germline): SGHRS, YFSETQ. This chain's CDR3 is CASSLVPGCEQYF. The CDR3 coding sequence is TGCGCCAGCAGCTTGGTTCCAGGGTGCGAGCAGTACTTC.

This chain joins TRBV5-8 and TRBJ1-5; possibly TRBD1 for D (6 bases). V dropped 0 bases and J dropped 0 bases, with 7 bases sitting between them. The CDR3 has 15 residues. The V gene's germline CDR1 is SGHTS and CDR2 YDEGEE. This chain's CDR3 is CASSLGTVSNQPQHF. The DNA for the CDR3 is TGTGCCAGCAGCTTGGGGACAGTTAGCAATCAGCCCCAGCATTTT.

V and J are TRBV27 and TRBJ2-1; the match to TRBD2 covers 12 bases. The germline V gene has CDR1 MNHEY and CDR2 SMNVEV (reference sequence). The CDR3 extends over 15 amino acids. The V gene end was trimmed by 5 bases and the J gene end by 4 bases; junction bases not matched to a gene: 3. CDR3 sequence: CASSIGTSGYNEQFF. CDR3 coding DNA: TGTGCCAGCAGTATAGGGACTAGCGGGTACAATGAGCAGTTCTTC.

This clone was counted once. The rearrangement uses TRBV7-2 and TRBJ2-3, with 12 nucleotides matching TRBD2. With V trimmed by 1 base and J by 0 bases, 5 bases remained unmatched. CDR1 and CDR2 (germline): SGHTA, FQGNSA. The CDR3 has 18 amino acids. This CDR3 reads CASSLVALAGGSTDTQYF. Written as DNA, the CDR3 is TGTGCCAGCAGCTTAGTGGCACTAGCGGGGGGCAGCACAGATACGCAGTATTTT.

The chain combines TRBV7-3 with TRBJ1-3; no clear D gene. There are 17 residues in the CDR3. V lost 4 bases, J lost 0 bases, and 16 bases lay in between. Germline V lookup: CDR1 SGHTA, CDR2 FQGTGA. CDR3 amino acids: CASSSQPAGSSGNTIYF. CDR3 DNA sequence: TGTGCCAGCAGCTCACAGCCGGCGGGTAGCTCTGGAAACACCATATATTTT.